This T cell receptor beta chain was documented in a study of STAT5B mutations in CD4+ large granular lymphocyte leukemia. Deletions cut 2 bases from V and 3 bases from J, with 15 bases between. CDR3 length: 16 amino acids. Germline values: CDR1 MDHEN, CDR2 SYDVKM. Study-wide results and limits: 8/27 top patient clones versus 2/35 control clones were TRBV06-family. Without putative leukemic clones, patient CD4-sorted repertoires remained more clonal than healthy CD4+ repertoires.

Profiled with immunoSEQ multiplex PCR; TCRdb holds only in-frame clones, not every one. The sample has 25,000 to 35,000 clones, roughly 89% seen once; the top ten hold around 0.4%. Note on this clone: Its cognate antigen is unknown.

The clonotype originates from a human donor in good health. The specimen was CD4+ T cells from blood buffy coats. The chain uses TRBV28 and TRBJ2-3; D call uncertain. CDR3 DNA sequence: TGTGCCAGCAGTTTAAGGGCTCTCGTGAGGACAGATACGCAGTATTTT. It translates to CASSLRALVRTDTQYF.